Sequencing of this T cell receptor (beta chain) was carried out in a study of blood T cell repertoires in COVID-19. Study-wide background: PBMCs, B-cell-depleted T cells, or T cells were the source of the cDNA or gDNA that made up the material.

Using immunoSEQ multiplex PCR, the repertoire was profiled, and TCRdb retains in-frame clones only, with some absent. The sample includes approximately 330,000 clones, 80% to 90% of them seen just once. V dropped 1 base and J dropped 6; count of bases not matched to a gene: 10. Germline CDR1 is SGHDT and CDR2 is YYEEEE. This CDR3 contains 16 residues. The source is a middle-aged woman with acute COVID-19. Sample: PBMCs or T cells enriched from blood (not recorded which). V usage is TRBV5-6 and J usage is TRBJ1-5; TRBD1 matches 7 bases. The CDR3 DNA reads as TGTGCCAGCAGCTTGTATAGGGCAGGGGGTGGTCAGCCCCAGCATTTT. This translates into CASSLYRAGGGQPQHF.